This is a list of T cell receptor beta chains from one sample in a study of shared clonotypes between healthy human individuals. Repertoires were generated with immunoSEQ multiplex PCR, while TCRdb's copy carries only in-frame clones and drops some. The sample yields more than 1.2 million clones, approximately 98.5% seen once. Sequenced sample: naive CD4+ T cells sorted from blood. All receptors come from a man aged 25 to 40 in good health. Both conserved end residues are part of each CDR3. Each record gives: clone size, D gene, J gene, CDR3 length, V gene, CDR3 protein, CDR3 DNA. D genes are given only for firm matches. Rows may omit the clone size; those that give it use once, few, many or a size class.

>-|-|TRBJ1-4|12|TRBV7-9
CASMDFGEKLFF
TGTGCCAGCATGGACTTTGGGGAAAAACTGTTTTTT
>-|-|TRBJ1-1|10|TRBV30
CAWGGREAFF
TGTGCCTGGGGGGGCAGGGAGGCTTTCTTT
>-|TRBD2|TRBJ2-1|13|TRBV7-9
CASSLGAGDEQFF
TGTGCCAGCAGCTTAGGAGCGGGAGATGAGCAGTTCTTC
>-|-|TRBJ2-4|15|TRBV6-5
CASSRQGGWGNIQYF
TGTGCCAGCAGCAGACAGGGAGGTTGGGGAAACATTCAGTACTTC
>-|-|TRBJ2-6|16|TRBV19
CASTTAHITGANVLTF
TGTGCCAGTACCACCGCCCACATTACTGGGGCCAACGTCCTGACTTTC
>-|-|TRBJ2-1|13|TRBV5-1
CASSPIPHDEQFF
TGCGCCAGCAGCCCCATCCCCCACGATGAGCAGTTCTTC
>-|-|TRBJ2-2|16|TRBV9
CASSVVGGGVTGELFF
TGTGCCAGCAGCGTAGTAGGGGGAGGTGTCACCGGGGAGCTGTTTTTT
>once|-|TRBJ2-7|13|TRBV28
CASNKHQHYEQYF
TGTGCCAGCAATAAACACCAACACTACGAGCAGTACTTC
>-|-|TRBJ2-7|14|TRBV28
CASSLERAQSEQYF
TGTGCCAGCAGTTTAGAAAGGGCCCAGTCGGAGCAGTACTTC
>-|TRBD1|TRBJ1-2|15|TRBV6-5
CASSLLATGGFGYTF
TGTGCCAGCAGTCTACTCGCAACAGGGGGCTTTGGCTACACCTTC
>-|-|TRBJ1-5|13|TRBV19
CASSIMGGQPQHF
TGTGCCAGTAGTATAATGGGGGGCCAGCCCCAGCATTTT
>-|-|TRBJ2-3|15|TRBV15
CATSRDPASTDTQYF
TGTGCCACCAGCAGAGATCCAGCGAGCACAGATACGCAGTATTTT
>-|-|TRBJ2-5|13|TRBV29-1
CSAEGQGRETQYF
TGCAGCGCGGAGGGGCAGGGAAGGGAGACCCAGTACTTC
>-|-|TRBJ1-5|17|TRBV18
CASSPDLKEGIGRTQHF
TGTGCCAGCTCACCAGACTTAAAGGAGGGAATCGGTCGGACCCAGCATTTT
>-|-|TRBJ1-4|11|TRBV28
CASSSPQKLFF
TGTGCCAGCAGCTCCCCCCAAAAACTGTTTTTT
>once|TRBD2|TRBJ2-1|15|TRBV2
CASRPTSGRAGEQFF
TGTGCCAGCAGGCCTACTAGCGGGAGGGCCGGGGAGCAGTTCTTC
>-|-|TRBJ2-3|14|TRBV4-3
CASSQEIAADTQYF
TGCGCCAGCAGCCAAGAGATTGCCGCGGATACGCAGTATTTT
>-|-|TRBJ2-1|16|TRBV27
CASSFLPMSSYNEQFF
TGTGCCAGCAGTTTCTTACCCATGTCCTCTTACAATGAGCAGTTCTTC
>-|-|TRBJ2-2|14|TRBV27
CASSPRRNTGELFF
TGTGCCAGCAGCCCTAGGAGAAACACCGGGGAGCTGTTTTTT
>-|-|TRBJ2-7|11|TRBV11-2
CASSILDEQYF
TGTGCCAGCAGTATCCTAGACGAGCAGTACTTC
>-|-|TRBJ2-5|15|TRBV9
CASSPNRDRLGSQYF
TGTGCCAGCAGCCCTAACCGGGACCGACTTGGGTCCCAGTACTTC
>-|TRBD1|TRBJ1-2|15|TRBV5-1
CASSLGQGANYGYTF
TGCGCCAGCAGCTTGGGACAGGGGGCTAACTATGGCTACACCTTC
>-|-|TRBJ2-1|14|TRBV2
CVSSEALPTRRQFF
TGTGTCAGCAGTGAAGCGCTTCCTACCCGGAGACAATTCTTC
>once|TRBD1|TRBJ2-1|14|TRBV19
CASSRDRGLDEQFF
TGTGCCAGTAGTCGGGACAGGGGTTTGGATGAGCAGTTCTTC
>-|-|TRBJ2-3|13|TRBV6-6
CASRDSGVNTQYF
TGTGCCAGCAGGGACTCTGGGGTAAATACGCAGTATTTT
>-|TRBD1|TRBJ2-4|14|TRBV29-1
CSVRGGLAKNIQYF
TGCAGCGTGCGAGGGGGCTTGGCCAAAAACATTCAGTACTTC
>-|-|TRBJ1-1|12|TRBV6-1
CASSDPFRTTFF
TGTGCCAGCAGTGACCCGTTTCGCACTACTTTCTTT
>-|-|TRBJ2-2|13|TRBV6-6
CASTHLRTGELFF
TGTGCCAGCACTCATCTCCGGACCGGGGAGCTGTTTTTT
>-|TRBD2|TRBJ2-5|15|TRBV10-2
CASIGLAGGRETQYF
TGCGCCAGCATCGGACTAGCGGGAGGACGAGAGACCCAGTACTTC
>-|-|TRBJ2-7|16|TRBV7-8
CASSFPQGGGPWEQYF
TGTGCCAGCAGCTTCCCCCAGGGAGGAGGGCCCTGGGAGCAGTACTTC
>-|-|TRBJ1-1|16|TRBV5-1
CASRPRVFTRDTEAFF
TGCGCCAGCAGACCCCGGGTCTTCACGCGGGACACTGAAGCTTTCTTT
>-|-|TRBJ2-1|15|TRBV5-1
CASSLETGTYNEQFF
TGCGCCAGCAGCTTGGAGACGGGTACCTACAATGAGCAGTTCTTC
>-|-|TRBJ2-7|14|TRBV10-3
CATCSGLGSYEQYF
TGTGCCACCTGCTCGGGACTGGGATCCTACGAGCAGTACTTC
>-|-|TRBJ1-2|11|TRBV29-1
CSLGTSYGYTF
TGCAGCCTAGGGACTAGCTATGGCTACACCTTC
>-|-|TRBJ2-7|13|TRBV6-1
CATHLAGVYEQYF
TGTGCCACGCACTTAGCAGGGGTTTACGAGCAGTACTTC
>-|-|TRBJ2-7|13|TRBV19
CATRRNSELEQYF
TGTGCCACCAGGCGGAATAGTGAGTTAGAGCAGTACTTC
>-|-|TRBJ1-2|15|TRBV4-2
CASIRIGGKNYGYTF
TGTGCCAGCATCCGGATAGGAGGGAAGAACTATGGCTACACCTTC
>-|TRBD1|TRBJ1-1|16|TRBV9
CASSVDSGTGLEGAFF
TGTGCCAGCAGCGTAGATTCGGGGACAGGGCTTGAAGGAGCTTTCTTT
>-|-|TRBJ2-7|15|TRBV5-5
CASSLVGTSTYEQYF
TGTGCCAGCAGCTTGGTGGGGACGTCAACCTACGAGCAGTACTTC
>-|TRBD1|TRBJ1-5|14|TRBV28
CASRSGQGISAQHF
TGTGCCAGCAGGTCGGGACAGGGGATTTCGGCCCAGCATTTT
>-|TRBD1|TRBJ2-2|15|TRBV9
CASKRTGGNTGELFF
TGTGCCAGCAAACGGACAGGGGGGAACACCGGGGAGCTGTTTTTT
>-|-|TRBJ1-4|15|TRBV11-2
CASSPNFGQGEKLFF
TGTGCCAGCAGCCCCAACTTCGGTCAGGGTGAAAAACTGTTTTTT
>-|-|TRBJ2-7|15|TRBV6-6
CASSSGAGDWYEQYF
TGTGCCAGCAGCTCTGGTGCGGGCGACTGGTACGAGCAGTACTTC
>-|TRBD2|TRBJ2-7|14|TRBV19
CASSIQLAGVEQYF
TGTGCCAGTAGTATCCAACTAGCGGGAGTCGAGCAGTACTTC
>-|-|TRBJ2-3|13|TRBV29-1
CSVNEGSTDTQYF
TGCAGCGTGAACGAGGGTAGCACAGATACGCAGTATTTT
>once|-|TRBJ2-4|16|TRBV5-1
CASAARDNLAKNIQYF
TGCGCCAGCGCAGCCCGGGACAATCTAGCCAAAAACATTCAGTACTTC
>-|-|TRBJ1-5|15|TRBV5-5
CASSLAGGSNQPQHF
TGTGCCAGCAGCTTGGCAGGCGGTAGCAATCAGCCCCAGCATTTT
>-|-|TRBJ1-5|15|TRBV15
CATSREDLPNQPQHF
TGTGCCACCAGCAGAGAAGACTTGCCGAATCAGCCCCAGCATTTT
>-|-|TRBJ1-2|14|TRBV5-6
CASSPKDTLGGYTF
TGTGCCAGCAGCCCCAAGGACACCCTAGGAGGCTACACCTTC
>-|-|TRBJ1-3|16|TRBV9
CASSVAALGTGNTIYF
TGTGCCAGCAGCGTAGCCGCTTTGGGAACTGGAAACACCATATATTTT
>once|TRBD2|TRBJ2-1|20|TRBV4-2
CASSQDGLAGVGGFRDEQFF
TGTGCCAGCAGCCAAGATGGACTAGCGGGAGTCGGGGGGTTTCGGGATGAGCAGTTCTTC
>-|-|TRBJ2-1|13|TRBV2
CASSASPYNEQFF
TGTGCCAGCAGTGCCTCACCTTACAATGAGCAGTTCTTC